The source of this T cell receptor beta chain is a study of T cells in Graves' hyperthyroidism and ophthalmopathy. Across the study: At the time of initial diagnosis and before any treatment, peripheral blood was collected.

The CDR3 covers 17 residues. Germline-derived CDR1 and CDR2 are MNHNS and SASEGT. The J segment lost 7 bases and the V segment lost 2 bases, leaving 9 bases of the junction unmatched. The study left out patients who had uncontrolled infection, other autoimmune disease, pregnancy or lactation. As concerns this clonotype: Its antigen is undetermined.

It was RNA transcripts that yielded the amplified TCR beta CDR3 regions. The HTBI primer set drove a first-round RT-PCR of the TCR CDR3. TCRdb analysed the multiplex PCR reads with MiXCR anew, one entry per CDR3 protein. The table includes about 300,000 distinct CDR3 sequences, 15% to 20% detected once. Study results and caveats: Researchers found most expanded thyroid clonotypes above 0.001 in blood as well. A model of 13 V-J pairs discriminated ophthalmopathy from stable hyperthyroidism.

The chain combines TRBV6-1 with TRBJ1-5; 12 nucleotides align to TRBD1. This sequence was found in a man over 45 with Graves' ophthalmopathy. Sequencing input: blood. CDR3 region: CASSEISGQGARQPQHF. The DNA of the CDR3 is TGTGCCAGCAGTGAAATCTCGGGACAGGGGGCGAGGCAGCCCCAGCATTTT.